Listed here are 28 T cell receptor beta chains from one sample, sequenced in a study of shared clonotypes between healthy human individuals. CD8 cells regarded as naive lacked CD45RO, were positively chosen for CCR7, and omitted terminally differentiated effector memory CD45RA+ cells. Measured with immunoSEQ multiplex PCR; TCRdb has only the in-frame clones, and not every one. The table records more than 600,000 clones, about 92% of them present only once. Sequenced: naive CD8+ T cells sorted from blood. The receptors were sampled from a man aged 25 to 40 in good health.

This clone occurred once. The chain employs TRBV18 and TRBJ2-3; D is undetermined. Deletions cut 1 base from V and 4 bases from J, with 6 bases between. The CDR3 covers 13 residues. Looked up from germline, CDR1 is KGHSH and CDR2 is LQKENI. The CDR3: CASSPQGADTQYF. CDR3 DNA: TGTGCCAGCTCACCACAGGGTGCAGATACGCAGTATTTT.

Comment on this clone: A much larger clone is a single base away; this may be a read error. The V call is TRBV6-6, the J call TRBJ2-2; D unresolved. The CDR3 spans 12 residues. V dropped 2 bases and J dropped 2 bases, with 0 bases sitting between them. Germline CDR1 MNHNY, CDR2 SVGAGI (reference sequence). In nucleotides, the CDR3 is TGTGCCAGCAGTTACAACACCGGGGAGCTGTTTTTT. Amino acid sequence: CASSYNTGELFF.

Only one count was recorded for this clone. CDR3 in amino acids: CASSQRTGGKYEQYF. The CDR3 bases are TGCGCCAGCAGCCAGAGGACAGGGGGAAAGTACGAGCAGTACTTC. The chain links TRBV4-1 to TRBJ2-7, with TRBD1 identical over 10 bases. The CDR3 is made up of 15 amino acids. Trimming removed 3 bases from V and 4 bases from J; junction bases left unmatched: 6. In germline, CDR1 is MGHRA, CDR2 YSYEKL.

The CDR3 nucleotides read TGTGCCACCAGCAGAATGGGTTTCGGGGCCAACGTCCTGACTTTC. This encodes CATSRMGFGANVLTF. This chain joins TRBV15 and TRBJ2-6; D unresolved. Per germline, CDR1 LNHNV and CDR2 YYDKDF (reference sequence). CDR3 length: 15 amino acids. V lost 2 bases and J 4 bases, leaving 9 bases between the germline ends.

This chain connects TRBV7-6 to TRBJ2-1, with TRBD1 identical over 10 bases. This CDR3 has 15 residues. From germline, CDR1 is SGHVS and CDR2 FNYEAQ. V lost 5 bases, J lost 3 bases, and 4 bases stayed unmatched. CDR3 bases: TGTGCCAGCAGCCCCGGGACAGGGGACTACAATGAGCAGTTCTTC. This gives the protein CASSPGTGDYNEQFF.

The V call is TRBV4-3, the J call TRBJ1-2, with D hard to call. Germline-derived CDR1 and CDR2 are LGHNA and YSLEER. V gave up 3 bases and J gave up 2 bases, with 7 bases separating them. The CDR3 is 13 amino acids. In DNA form, the CDR3 reads TGCGCCAGCAGCCATTGGCGGAACTATGGCTACACCTTC. It encodes CASSHWRNYGYTF.

The chain joins TRBV7-2 to TRBJ2-7; D ambiguous. CDR1 and CDR2 from the germline V gene are SGHTA and FQGNSA. V gave up 4 bases and J gave up 7 bases, with 14 bases separating them. The CDR3 runs to 13 residues. CDR3 loop: CASSSWVGNEQYF. In DNA form, the CDR3 reads TGTGCCAGCAGCTCCTGGGTGGGGAATGAGCAGTACTTC.

This clone was recorded a few times. The sample carries other DNA sequences with the same CDR3. V usage is TRBV19 and J usage is TRBJ1-1; D might be TRBD1 (5 bases). This CDR3 is 11 amino acids long. V lost 7 bases and J lost 4, with 7 bases in between. From germline, CDR1 is LNHDA and CDR2 SQIVND (reference sequence). The CDR3 protein is CASNRGTEAFF. The CDR3 DNA is TGTGCCAGTAATAGGGGCACTGAAGCTTTCTTT.

The CDR3 spells CASSLAAGTGSGEQFF. DNA for the CDR3: TGTGCCAGCAGCTTAGCGGCGGGGACAGGGTCAGGTGAGCAGTTCTTC. V is TRBV7-6 and J is TRBJ2-1; 9 bases fit TRBD1. CDR3 length: 16 amino acids. CDR1 and CDR2 from the germline V gene are SGHVS and FNYEAQ. V trimming: 0 bases; J trimming: 9 bases; junction bases outside the gene matches: 9.

In nucleotides, the CDR3 is TGCGCCAGCAGCTTGGCCTCAGGGGAGGAGACCCAGTACTTC. Protein product: CASSLASGEETQYF. The J gene is TRBJ2-5, the V gene TRBV5-1; D perhaps matches TRBD1 (6 bases). Germline assignment: CDR1 SGHRS and CDR2 YFSETQ. The CDR3 spans 14 residues. The V gene lost 0 bases and the J gene lost 5 bases, with 11 bases spanning the gap.

The V and J genes are TRBV5-1 and TRBJ1-2; D remains ambiguous. V lost 0 bases to trimming and J lost 0 bases, with 9 bases between them. Per germline, CDR1 SGHRS and CDR2 YFSETQ. CDR3 length equals 15 residues. The CDR3 DNA sequence: TGCGCCAGCAGCTTGGAGGGAGGGCCTAACTATGGCTACACCTTC. This codes for CASSLEGGPNYGYTF.

The rearrangement joins TRBV5-1 to TRBJ1-1; TRBD1 matches 8 bases. Germline assignment: CDR1 SGHRS and CDR2 YFSETQ. The CDR3 contains 18 residues. V lost 0 bases and J lost 0; bases outside the gene matches: 10. CDR3 bases: TGCGCCAGCAGCTTGGCCCAGGCAGGGGGCTGGGTGAACACTGAAGCTTTCTTT. Amino acid sequence: CASSLAQAGGWVNTEAFF.

The chain recombines TRBV7-9 with TRBJ1-2; the D gene is possibly TRBD1 (5 bases). Germline lookup yields CDR1 SEHNR and CDR2 FQNEAQ (reference sequence). V shed 6 bases and J shed 7 bases, with 18 bases lying between them. The CDR3 runs 14 residues. The CDR3, as DNA: TGTGCCAGCAGGGACTCGGACATGACGCCTGGCTACACCTTC. Amino acids: CASRDSDMTPGYTF.

As for this clone: A read error is possible here, since a much larger clone lies one base away. J is TRBJ2-7 and V is TRBV27; D may be TRBD1 (6 bases). Per the germline V gene, CDR1 is MNHEY and CDR2 is SMNVEV (reference sequence). V was cut by 10 bases and J by 1 base, with 11 bases left in between. CDR3 length: 12 residues. CDR3: CATSDSSYEQYF. DNA of the CDR3: TGTGCCACCTCGGACAGTTCCTACGAGCAGTACTTC.

The V and J genes are TRBV2 and TRBJ2-3; 9 bases map to TRBD1. Germline CDR1 reads SNHLY; CDR2 reads FYNNEI. V lost 6 bases, J lost 8 bases, and 9 bases stayed unmatched. This CDR3 comprises 14 residues. CDR3 residues: CASRGTGRRFTQYF. Written as DNA, the CDR3 is TGTGCCAGCAGGGGGACAGGGAGGCGGTTTACGCAGTATTTT.

In its sample, this clone was seen a few times. This sequence joins TRBV4-1 and TRBJ2-7; 9 bases map to TRBD1. Germline V gene lookup returns CDR1 MGHRA and CDR2 YSYEKL. The CDR3 runs 15 residues. Germline trimming cut 1 base from V and 3 bases from J; bases unmatched to any gene: 4. Here the CDR3 DNA reads TGCGCCAGCAGCCAAGGGACAGGGGAGGGCTACGAGCAGTACTTC. Residues: CASSQGTGEGYEQYF.

V and J are TRBV11-2 and TRBJ2-7; tentative D call: TRBD2 (6 bases). From germline, CDR1 is SGHAT and CDR2 FQNNGV. Trimming removed 5 bases from V and 5 bases from J, with 19 bases in between. CDR3 size: 15 residues. CDR3 DNA sequence: TGTGCCAGCAGCACCCACCTAGGGGACTCTGACGAGCAGTACTTC. It codes for CASSTHLGDSDEQYF.

The chain employs TRBV29-1 and TRBJ1-1; D ambiguous. Between the trimmed V and J ends, which lost 5 bases and 0 bases, there was a span of 7 bases. Germline V lookup: CDR1 SQVTM, CDR2 ANQGSEA. CDR3 length equals 12 residues. Here the CDR3 reads CSVWFMNTEAFF. The CDR3 DNA reads TGCAGCGTTTGGTTCATGAACACTGAAGCTTTCTTT.

The chain is built from TRBV2 and TRBJ2-7, with D possibly being TRBD2 (8 bases). Germline CDR1 reads SNHLY; CDR2 reads FYNNEI. The CDR3 sequence is 14 residues long. V was trimmed by 4 bases and J by 4 bases, leaving 14 bases between them. The CDR3 region has the DNA TGTGCCAGCAGTGGAATAGCGGGACAGTACGAGCAGTACTTC. This codes for CASSGIAGQYEQYF.

This chain uses TRBV29-1 with TRBJ2-5, with D unresolved. Germline V lookup: CDR1 SQVTM, CDR2 ANQGSEA. V was shortened by 7 bases and J by 5 bases, with 11 bases between the two germline ends. This CDR3 has 11 residues. The CDR3 protein is CSGEIDETQYF. DNA of the CDR3: TGCAGCGGGGAAATTGACGAGACCCAGTACTTC.

The chain is built from TRBV28 and TRBJ2-1; TRBD2 agrees at 12 bases. CDR3 length: 14 residues. Germline CDR1 reads MDHEN; CDR2 reads SYDVKM. Trimming at V came to 5 bases and at J to 7 bases, leaving 3 bases not matched to a gene. Here the CDR3 reads CASSASGRVNEQFF. CDR3 nucleotide sequence: TGTGCCAGCAGTGCTAGCGGGAGGGTTAATGAGCAGTTCTTC.

The gene calls are TRBV7-9 and TRBJ2-5; TRBD1 aligns across 8 bases. The CDR3 length is 17 residues. CDR1 is SEHNR and CDR2 is FQNEAQ in the germline V gene (reference sequence). Germline trimming cut 2 bases from V and 3 bases from J; bases unmatched to any gene: 11. The CDR3 is CASSLLPPGQVKETQYF. For the CDR3, the DNA is TGTGCCAGCAGCTTACTACCCCCGGGACAGGTTAAAGAGACCCAGTACTTC.

This clone was observed a single time. The chain has TRBV2 and TRBJ2-5; 14 bases match TRBD2. The CDR3 totals 15 residues. Per germline, CDR1 SNHLY and CDR2 FYNNEI. V gave up 7 bases and J gave up 4 bases; unmatched junction bases: 5. In DNA, the CDR3 is TGTGCCAGCATGGGACTAGCGGGAGTCTTAGAGACCCAGTACTTC. As protein: CASMGLAGVLETQYF.

This chain connects TRBV27 to TRBJ2-5; D may be TRBD1 (6 bases). Germline CDR1 reads MNHEY; CDR2 reads SMNVEV (reference sequence). The V and J ends lost 6 bases and 5 bases respectively, with 13 bases between them. The CDR3 contains 13 residues. CDR3 nucleotide sequence: TGTGCCAGCAGAGTCGTGGGGGCCGAGACCCAGTACTTC. Translation gives CASRVVGAETQYF.

The rearrangement joins TRBV9 to TRBJ2-1, with D perhaps being TRBD1 or TRBD2 (5 bases each). Germline-derived CDR1 and CDR2 are SGDLS and YYNGEE. This CDR3 region has 14 residues. The V end lost 4 bases, the J end lost 6 bases, and 14 bases lay between the germline ends. CDR3 sequence: CASSPGATLNEQFF. As DNA, the CDR3 is TGTGCCAGCAGCCCCGGGGCTACCCTCAATGAGCAGTTCTTC.

As for this clone: Distinct nucleotide sequences in the sample also encode this CDR3. The rearrangement links TRBV14 to TRBJ2-3; D perhaps matches TRBD1 (5 bases). Trimming took 0 bases from V and 3 from J, leaving 7 bases between them. The CDR3 loop spans 14 amino acids. The germline V gene has CDR1 SGHDN and CDR2 FVKESK. This CDR3 is CASSQEGRTDTQYF. CDR3 in DNA: TGTGCCAGCAGCCAAGAGGGGCGAACAGATACGCAGTATTTT.

The V gene is TRBV6-1, the J gene TRBJ2-7; D perhaps matches TRBD1 (6 bases). This CDR3 comprises 15 residues. V lost 5 bases and J lost 2, with 16 bases in between. From germline, CDR1 is MNHNS and CDR2 SASEGT. The CDR3 loop is CASSLDRSGAYEQYF. CDR3 in DNA: TGTGCCAGCAGTCTCGATCGTTCAGGGGCCTACGAGCAGTACTTC.

This chain connects TRBV18 to TRBJ2-7; TRBD2 aligns across 11 bases. The CDR3 is 18 residues long. V lost 1 base, J lost 0 bases, and 8 bases stayed unmatched. Germline V gene data show CDR1 as KGHSH and CDR2 as LQKENI. CDR3 residues: CASSPRGTSGSFSYEQYF. CDR3 nucleotides: TGTGCCAGCTCACCACGGGGCACTAGCGGGAGTTTCTCCTACGAGCAGTACTTC.